Below are 8 T cell receptor beta chains sequenced from a single sample in a study of blood T cell repertoires in COVID-19. Repertoires were generated with immunoSEQ multiplex PCR, while TCRdb's copy carries only in-frame clones and drops some. The table shows fewer than 250,000 clones, with roughly 86% occurring only once. The sample comprised peripheral blood. These receptors originate from a woman between 40 and 55 years old with acute or convalescent COVID-19.

The chain combines TRBV24-1 with TRBJ2-1; 10 bases are shared with TRBD1. After removal of 4 bases from V and 8 bases from J, the junction contained 7 bases not matched to a gene. The CDR3 runs to 15 residues. Per germline, CDR1 KGHDR and CDR2 SFDVKD. The CDR3 protein is CATSDTGTGAYEQFF. CDR3 in DNA: TGTGCCACCAGTGACACCGGGACAGGGGCGTATGAGCAGTTCTTC.

The chain carries TRBV19 and TRBJ2-7; 8 bases are a match to TRBD2. The CDR3 extends over 13 amino acids. The germline V gene has CDR1 LNHDA and CDR2 SQIVND (reference sequence). V was clipped by 4 bases and J by 4 bases; unmatched bases: 3. The CDR3 sequence: CASSTGGSYEQYF. The CDR3 DNA reads as TGTGCCAGTAGTACGGGGGGGTCTTACGAGCAGTACTTC.

This clone was recorded only once. This sequence joins TRBV6-5 and TRBJ1-5, with 8 bases aligning to TRBD1. Germline CDR1 is MNHEY and CDR2 is SVGAGI. This CDR3 contains 14 residues. Trimming at V came to 5 bases and at J to 5 bases, leaving 5 bases not matched to a gene. The CDR3 spells CASSTSGGHQPQHF. The CDR3 nucleotides are TGTGCCAGCAGTACGTCAGGGGGCCATCAGCCCCAGCATTTT.

The rearrangement uses TRBV9 and TRBJ1-6, with D unclear. Germline CDR1 SGDLS, CDR2 YYNGEE. The CDR3 extends over 14 amino acids. The ends were cut back, 0 bases at V and 10 bases at J, with 11 bases in the middle. The CDR3 sequence is CASSVGGLGSPLHF. CDR3 nucleotides: TGTGCCAGCAGCGTAGGAGGGTTAGGCTCACCCCTCCACTTT. The full variable domain, in which reference TRBV9 and TRBJ1-6 provide the parts outside the CDR3, is DSGVTQTPKHLITATGQRVTLRCSPRSGDLSVYWYQQSLDQGLQFLIQYYNGEERAKGNILERFSAQQFPDLHSELNLSSLELGDSALYFCASSVGGLGSPLHFGNGTRLTVT.

The V and J genes are TRBV9 and TRBJ2-2, with 7 nucleotides matching TRBD2. After removal of 4 bases from V and 1 base from J, the junction contained 4 bases not matched to a gene. The CDR3 is 15 amino acids. Germline V gene sequence: CDR1 SGDLS, CDR2 YYNGEE. CDR3 protein: CASSPGGGNTGELFF. DNA of the CDR3: TGTGCCAGCAGCCCGGGCGGGGGGAACACCGGGGAGCTGTTTTTT.

This chain connects TRBV29-1 to TRBJ1-2, with D uncertain. The CDR3 covers 10 residues. Trimming stripped 6 bases from V and 4 bases from J, with 6 bases between. Germline assignment: CDR1 SQVTM and CDR2 ANQGSEA. The CDR3 sequence: CSVAIYGYTF. The DNA of the CDR3 is TGCAGCGTCGCGATCTATGGCTACACCTTC.

CDR3 DNA sequence: TGTGCCAGTAGTATCAAGACCTTGGACAGAAAACCTAACTATGGCTACACCTTC. Protein product: CASSIKTLDRKPNYGYTF. The rearrangement joins TRBV19 to TRBJ1-2; weak D call: TRBD1 (6 bases). The V gene lost 3 bases and the J gene lost 0 bases, with 20 bases spanning the gap. Germline V gene lookup returns CDR1 LNHDA and CDR2 SQIVND (reference sequence). The CDR3 contains 18 residues. The full variable domain, with the rest looked up from reference TRBV19 and TRBJ1-2, is DGGITQSPKYLFRKEGQNVTLSCEQNLNHDAMYWYRQDPGQGLRLIYYSQIVNDFQKGDIAEGYSVSREKKESFPLTVTSAQKNPTAFYLCASSIKTLDRKPNYGYTFGSGTRLTVV.

This chain links TRBV7-6 with TRBJ1-6; 7 bases map to TRBD1. The V gene's germline CDR1 is SGHVS and CDR2 FNYEAQ. The CDR3 runs to 15 residues. The V gene end was trimmed by 2 bases and the J gene end by 6 bases; junction bases not matched to a gene: 4. The CDR3: CASSLSGQANSPLHF. CDR3 coding DNA: TGTGCCAGCAGCTTAAGCGGACAGGCTAATTCACCCCTCCACTTT.